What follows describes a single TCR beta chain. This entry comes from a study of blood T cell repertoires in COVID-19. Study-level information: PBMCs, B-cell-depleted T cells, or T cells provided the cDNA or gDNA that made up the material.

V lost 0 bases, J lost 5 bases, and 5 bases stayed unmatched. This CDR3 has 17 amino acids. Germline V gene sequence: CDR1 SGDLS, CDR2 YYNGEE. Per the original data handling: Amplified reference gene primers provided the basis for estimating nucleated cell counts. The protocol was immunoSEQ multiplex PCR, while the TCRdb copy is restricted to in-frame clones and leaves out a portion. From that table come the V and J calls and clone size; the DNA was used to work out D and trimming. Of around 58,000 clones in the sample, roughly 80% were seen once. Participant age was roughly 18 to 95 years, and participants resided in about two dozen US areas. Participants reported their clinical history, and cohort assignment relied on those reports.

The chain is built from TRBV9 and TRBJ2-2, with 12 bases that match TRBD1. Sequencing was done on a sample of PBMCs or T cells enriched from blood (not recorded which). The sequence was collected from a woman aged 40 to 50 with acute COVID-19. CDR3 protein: CASSVEGQGANTGELFF. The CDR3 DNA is TGTGCCAGCAGCGTAGAGGGACAGGGGGCTAATACCGGGGAGCTGTTTTTT.